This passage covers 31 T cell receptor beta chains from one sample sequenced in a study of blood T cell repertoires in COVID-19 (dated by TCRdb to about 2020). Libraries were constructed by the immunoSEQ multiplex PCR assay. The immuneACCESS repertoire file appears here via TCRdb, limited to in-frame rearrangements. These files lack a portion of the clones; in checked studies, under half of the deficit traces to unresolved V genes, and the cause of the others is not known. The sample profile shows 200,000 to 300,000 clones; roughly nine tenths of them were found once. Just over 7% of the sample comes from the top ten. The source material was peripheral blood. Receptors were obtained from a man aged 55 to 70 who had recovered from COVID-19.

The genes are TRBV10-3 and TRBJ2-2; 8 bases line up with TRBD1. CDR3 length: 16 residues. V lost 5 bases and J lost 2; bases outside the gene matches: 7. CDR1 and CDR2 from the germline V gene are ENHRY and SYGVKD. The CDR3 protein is CAISSMDRVNTGELFF. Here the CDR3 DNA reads TGTGCCATCAGTTCAATGGACAGGGTCAACACCGGGGAGCTGTTTTTT.

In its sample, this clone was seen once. The CDR3: CASSNHMTGDSPLHF. CDR3 DNA: TGTGCCAGCAGCAACCACATGACCGGGGATTCACCCCTCCACTTT. The V call is TRBV28, the J call TRBJ1-6; D unclear. The germline gives CDR1 MDHEN, CDR2 SYDVKM. V lost 6 bases and J lost 8, with 17 bases in between. The CDR3 length is 15 residues.

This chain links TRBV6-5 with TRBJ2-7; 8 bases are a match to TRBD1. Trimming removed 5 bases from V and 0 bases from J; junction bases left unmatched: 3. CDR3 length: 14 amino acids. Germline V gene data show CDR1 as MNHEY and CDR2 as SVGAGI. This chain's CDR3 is CASSRTGSSYEQYF. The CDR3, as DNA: TGTGCCAGCAGTAGGACAGGGTCCTCCTACGAGCAGTACTTC.

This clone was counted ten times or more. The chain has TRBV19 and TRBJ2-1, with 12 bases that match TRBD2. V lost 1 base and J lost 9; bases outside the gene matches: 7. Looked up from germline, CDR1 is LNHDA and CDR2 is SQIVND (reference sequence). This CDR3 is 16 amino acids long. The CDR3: CASSIALAGGLREQFF. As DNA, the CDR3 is TGTGCCAGTAGTATAGCCCTAGCGGGGGGGCTGCGTGAGCAGTTCTTC.

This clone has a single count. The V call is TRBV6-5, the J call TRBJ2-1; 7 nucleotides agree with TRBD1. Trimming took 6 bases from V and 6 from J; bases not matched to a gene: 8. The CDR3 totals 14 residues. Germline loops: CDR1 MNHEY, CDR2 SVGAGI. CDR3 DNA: TGTGCCAGCAGCCCAAGGAGGACAGGCAATGAGCAGTTCTTC. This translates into CASSPRRTGNEQFF.

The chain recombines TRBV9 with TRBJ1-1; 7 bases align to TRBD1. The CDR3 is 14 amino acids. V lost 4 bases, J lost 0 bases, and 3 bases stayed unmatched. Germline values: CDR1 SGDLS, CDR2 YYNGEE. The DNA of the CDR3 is TGTGCCAGCAGCCCCGACAGGGTGAACACTGAAGCTTTCTTT. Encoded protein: CASSPDRVNTEAFF.

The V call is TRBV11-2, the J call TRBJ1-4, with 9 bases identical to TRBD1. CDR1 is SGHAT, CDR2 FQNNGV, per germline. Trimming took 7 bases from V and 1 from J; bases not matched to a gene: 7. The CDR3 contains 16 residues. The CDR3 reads CASIEGQGRTNEKLFF. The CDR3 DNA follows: TGTGCCAGCATCGAGGGACAGGGAAGAACTAATGAAAAACTGTTTTTT.

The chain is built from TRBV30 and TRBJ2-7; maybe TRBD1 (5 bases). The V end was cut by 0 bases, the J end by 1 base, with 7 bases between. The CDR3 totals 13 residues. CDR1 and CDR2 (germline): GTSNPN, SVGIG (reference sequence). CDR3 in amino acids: CAWSVPGSYEQYV. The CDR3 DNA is TGTGCCTGGAGTGTACCAGGGTCCTACGAGCAGTACGTC.

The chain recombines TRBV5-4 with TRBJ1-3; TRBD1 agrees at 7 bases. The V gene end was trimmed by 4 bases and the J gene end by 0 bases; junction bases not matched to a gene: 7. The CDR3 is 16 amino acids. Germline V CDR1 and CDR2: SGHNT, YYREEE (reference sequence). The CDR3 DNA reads TGTGCCAGCAGCAGAACGGGACAGAGCTCTGGAAACACCATATATTTT. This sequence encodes CASSRTGQSSGNTIYF.

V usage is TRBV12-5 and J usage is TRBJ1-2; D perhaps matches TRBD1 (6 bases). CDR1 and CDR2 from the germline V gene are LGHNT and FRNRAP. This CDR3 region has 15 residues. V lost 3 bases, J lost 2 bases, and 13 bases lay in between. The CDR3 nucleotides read TGTGCTAGTGGTTTACAGGGATCAACGAACTATGGCTACACCTTC. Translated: CASGLQGSTNYGYTF.

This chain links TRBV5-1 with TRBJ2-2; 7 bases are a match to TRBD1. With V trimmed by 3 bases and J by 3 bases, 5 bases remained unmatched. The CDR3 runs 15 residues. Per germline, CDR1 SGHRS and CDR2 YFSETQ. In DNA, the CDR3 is TGCGCCAGCAGCTCACAGGGGCGGGACACCGGGGAGCTGTTTTTT. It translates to CASSSQGRDTGELFF.

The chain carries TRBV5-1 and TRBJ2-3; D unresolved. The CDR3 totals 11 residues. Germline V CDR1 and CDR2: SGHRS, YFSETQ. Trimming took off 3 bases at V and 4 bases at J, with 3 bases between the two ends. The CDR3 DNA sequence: TGCGCCAGCAGCTCCTCAGATACGCAGTATTTT. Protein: CASSSSDTQYF.

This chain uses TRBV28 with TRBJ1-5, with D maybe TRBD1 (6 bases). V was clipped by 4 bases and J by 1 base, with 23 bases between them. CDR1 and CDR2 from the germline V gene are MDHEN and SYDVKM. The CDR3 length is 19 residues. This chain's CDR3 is CASSSYSALRTVSNQPQHF. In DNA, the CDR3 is TGTGCCAGCAGTTCCTACAGCGCCTTACGGACAGTCAGCAATCAGCCCCAGCATTTT.

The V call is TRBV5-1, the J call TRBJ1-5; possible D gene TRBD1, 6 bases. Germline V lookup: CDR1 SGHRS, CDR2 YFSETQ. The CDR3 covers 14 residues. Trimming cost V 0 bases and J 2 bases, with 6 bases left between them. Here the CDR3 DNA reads TGCGCCAGCAGCTTGGACAGGGGCAATCAGCCCCAGCATTTT. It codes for CASSLDRGNQPQHF.

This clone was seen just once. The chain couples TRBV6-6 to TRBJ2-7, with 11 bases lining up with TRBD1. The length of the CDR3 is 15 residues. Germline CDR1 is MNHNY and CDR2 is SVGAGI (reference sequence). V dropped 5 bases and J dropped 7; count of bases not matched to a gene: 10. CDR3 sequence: CASSSRDRGSREQYF. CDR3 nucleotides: TGTGCCAGCAGTAGCCGGGACAGGGGGTCTCGAGAGCAGTACTTC.

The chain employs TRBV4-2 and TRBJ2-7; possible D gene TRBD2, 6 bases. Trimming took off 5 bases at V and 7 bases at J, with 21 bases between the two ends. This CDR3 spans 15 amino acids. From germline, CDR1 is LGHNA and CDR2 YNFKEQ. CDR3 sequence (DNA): TGTGCCAGCAGCGCTCGGGGGAATCTTCGGCGGGAGCAGTACTTC. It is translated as CASSARGNLRREQYF.

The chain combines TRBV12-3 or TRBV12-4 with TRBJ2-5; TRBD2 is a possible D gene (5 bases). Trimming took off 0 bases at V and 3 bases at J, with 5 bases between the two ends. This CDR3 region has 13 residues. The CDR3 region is CASSLAREETQYF. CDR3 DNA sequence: TGTGCCAGCAGTTTAGCGCGGGAAGAGACCCAGTACTTC.

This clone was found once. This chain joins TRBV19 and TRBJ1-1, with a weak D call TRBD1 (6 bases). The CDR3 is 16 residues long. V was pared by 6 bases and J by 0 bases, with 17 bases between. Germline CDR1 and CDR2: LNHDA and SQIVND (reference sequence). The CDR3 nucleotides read TGTGCCAGTAGATTCAGGGGCTCCACGATGAACACTGAAGCTTTCTTT. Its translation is CASRFRGSTMNTEAFF.

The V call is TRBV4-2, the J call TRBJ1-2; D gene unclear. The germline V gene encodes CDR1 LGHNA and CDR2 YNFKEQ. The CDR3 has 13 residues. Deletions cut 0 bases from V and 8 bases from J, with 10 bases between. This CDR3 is CASSQEWVGGYTF. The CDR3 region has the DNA TGTGCCAGCAGCCAAGAATGGGTGGGCGGCTACACCTTC.

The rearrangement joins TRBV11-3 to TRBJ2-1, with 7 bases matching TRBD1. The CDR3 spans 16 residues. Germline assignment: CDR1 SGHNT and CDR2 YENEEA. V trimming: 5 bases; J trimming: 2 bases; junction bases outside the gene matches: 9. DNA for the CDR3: TGTGCCAGCAGCCAATCGGGACAGCTAACCTACAATGAGCAGTTCTTC. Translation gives CASSQSGQLTYNEQFF.

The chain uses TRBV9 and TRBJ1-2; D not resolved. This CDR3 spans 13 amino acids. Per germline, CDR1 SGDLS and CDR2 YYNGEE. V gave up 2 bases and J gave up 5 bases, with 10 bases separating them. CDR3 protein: CASSVQDKYGYTF. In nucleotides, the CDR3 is TGTGCCAGCAGCGTTCAGGATAAATATGGCTACACCTTC.

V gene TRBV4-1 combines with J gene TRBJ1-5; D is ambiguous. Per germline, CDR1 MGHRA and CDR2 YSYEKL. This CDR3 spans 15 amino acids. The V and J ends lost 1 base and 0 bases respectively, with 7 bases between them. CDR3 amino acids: CASSQVYSSNQPQHF. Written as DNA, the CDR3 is TGCGCCAGCAGCCAAGTTTACAGTAGCAATCAGCCCCAGCATTTT.

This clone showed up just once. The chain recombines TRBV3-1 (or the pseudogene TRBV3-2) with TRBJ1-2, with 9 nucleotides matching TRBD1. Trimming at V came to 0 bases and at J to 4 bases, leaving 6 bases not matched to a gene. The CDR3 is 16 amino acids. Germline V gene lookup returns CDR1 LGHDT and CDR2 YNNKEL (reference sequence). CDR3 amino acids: CASSQDAGQGFYGYTF. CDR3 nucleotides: TGTGCCAGCAGCCAAGACGCGGGACAGGGCTTCTATGGCTACACCTTC.

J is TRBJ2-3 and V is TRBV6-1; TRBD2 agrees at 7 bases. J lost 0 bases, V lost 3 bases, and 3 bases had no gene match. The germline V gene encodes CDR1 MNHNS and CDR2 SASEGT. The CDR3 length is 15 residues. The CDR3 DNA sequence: TGTGCCAGCAGTGAGACTAGCCTTAGCACAGATACGCAGTATTTT. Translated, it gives CASSETSLSTDTQYF.

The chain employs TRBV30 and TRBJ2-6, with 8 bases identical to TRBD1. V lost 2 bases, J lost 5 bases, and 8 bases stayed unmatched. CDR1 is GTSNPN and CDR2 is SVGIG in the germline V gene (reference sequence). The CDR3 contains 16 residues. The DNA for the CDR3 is TGTGCCTGGAGTTCAGGGGGCGGTTGGTGGGCCAACGTCCTGACTTTC. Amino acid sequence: CAWSSGGGWWANVLTF.

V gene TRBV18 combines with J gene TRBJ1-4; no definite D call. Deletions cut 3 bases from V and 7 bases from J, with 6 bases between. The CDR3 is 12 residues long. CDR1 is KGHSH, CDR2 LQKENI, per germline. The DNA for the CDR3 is TGTGCCAGCTCACCCTCGGGTGAAAAACTGTTTTTT. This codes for CASSPSGEKLFF.

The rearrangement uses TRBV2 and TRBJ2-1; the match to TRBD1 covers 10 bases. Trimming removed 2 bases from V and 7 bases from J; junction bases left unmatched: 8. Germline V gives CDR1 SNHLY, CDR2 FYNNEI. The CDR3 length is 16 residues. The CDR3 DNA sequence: TGTGCCAGCAGTGAATATCCCGACAGGGGGCGGAATGAGCAGTTCTTC. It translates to CASSEYPDRGRNEQFF.

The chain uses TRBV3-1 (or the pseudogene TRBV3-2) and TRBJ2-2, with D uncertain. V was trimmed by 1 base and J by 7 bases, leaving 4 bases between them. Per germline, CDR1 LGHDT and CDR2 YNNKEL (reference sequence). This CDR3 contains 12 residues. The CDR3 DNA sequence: TGTGCCAGCAGCCAAGCGGGCGGGGAGCTGTTTTTT. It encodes CASSQAGGELFF.

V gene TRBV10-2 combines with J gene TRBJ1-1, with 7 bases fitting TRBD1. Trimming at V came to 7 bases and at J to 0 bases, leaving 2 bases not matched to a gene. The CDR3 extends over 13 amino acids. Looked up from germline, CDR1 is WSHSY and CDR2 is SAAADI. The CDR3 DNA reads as TGCGCCAGCACAGGGGGTATGAACACTGAAGCTTTCTTT. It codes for CASTGGMNTEAFF.

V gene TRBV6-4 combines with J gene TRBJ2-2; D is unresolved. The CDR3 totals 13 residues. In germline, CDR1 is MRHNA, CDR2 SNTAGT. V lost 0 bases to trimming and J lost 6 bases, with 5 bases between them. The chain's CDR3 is CASSDSFSGELFF. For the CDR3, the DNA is TGTGCCAGCAGTGACTCCTTTTCCGGGGAGCTGTTTTTT.

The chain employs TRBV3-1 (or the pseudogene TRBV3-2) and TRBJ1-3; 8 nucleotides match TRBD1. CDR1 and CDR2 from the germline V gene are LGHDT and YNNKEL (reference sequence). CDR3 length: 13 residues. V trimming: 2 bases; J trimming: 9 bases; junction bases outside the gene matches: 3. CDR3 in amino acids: CASSQQGATTIYF. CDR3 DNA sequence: TGTGCCAGCAGCCAACAGGGGGCGACCACCATATATTTT.